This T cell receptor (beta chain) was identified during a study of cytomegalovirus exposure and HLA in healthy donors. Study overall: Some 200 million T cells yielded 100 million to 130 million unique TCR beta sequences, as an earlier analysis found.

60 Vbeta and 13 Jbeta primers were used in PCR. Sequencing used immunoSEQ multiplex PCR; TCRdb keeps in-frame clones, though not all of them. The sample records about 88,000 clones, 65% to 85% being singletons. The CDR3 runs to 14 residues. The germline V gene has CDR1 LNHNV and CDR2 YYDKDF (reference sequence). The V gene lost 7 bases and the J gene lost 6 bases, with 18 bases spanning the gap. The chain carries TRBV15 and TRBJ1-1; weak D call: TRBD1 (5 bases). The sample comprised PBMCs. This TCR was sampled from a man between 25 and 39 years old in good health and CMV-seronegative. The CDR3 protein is CATTRGTSGPEAFF. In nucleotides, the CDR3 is TGTGCCACCACCCGGGGGACGAGCGGCCCTGAAGCTTTCTTT.